This TCR beta chain was sequenced in a study of cytomegalovirus exposure and HLA in healthy donors. Losses at the gene ends were 1 base for V and 4 bases for J; bases not matched to a gene: 2. Germline values: CDR1 SGHRS, CDR2 YFSETQ. The CDR3 length is 16 residues. Of note for this clone: Antigen unknown.

Study observations and caveats: There were 160 or so TCR beta chains listed as cytomegalovirus-associated.

The primer mix had 60 Vbeta and 13 Jbeta primers. Clones were sequenced by immunoSEQ multiplex PCR, and TCRdb holds only the in-frame ones, with some missing. The sample records about 120,000 clones, about four fifths being singletons. The origin of this receptor is a woman between 25 and 40 years old in good health and CMV-seronegative. V and J are TRBV5-1 and TRBJ2-1; 13 nucleotides align to TRBD2. Sequenced material: PBMCs. The CDR3 region has the DNA TGCGCCAGCAGCTTGACGACTAGCGGGGGGTACAATGAGCAGTTCTTC. It specifies CASSLTTSGGYNEQFF.